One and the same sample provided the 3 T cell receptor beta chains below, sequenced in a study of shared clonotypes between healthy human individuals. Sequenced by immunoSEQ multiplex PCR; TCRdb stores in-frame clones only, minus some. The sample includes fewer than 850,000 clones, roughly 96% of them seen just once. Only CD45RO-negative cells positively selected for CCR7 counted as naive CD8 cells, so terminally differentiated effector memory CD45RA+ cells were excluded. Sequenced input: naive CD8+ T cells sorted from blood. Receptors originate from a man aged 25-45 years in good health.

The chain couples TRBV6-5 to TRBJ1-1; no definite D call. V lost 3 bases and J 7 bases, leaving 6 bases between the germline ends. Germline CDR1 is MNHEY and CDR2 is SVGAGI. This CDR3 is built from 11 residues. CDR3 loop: CASSYLDEAFF. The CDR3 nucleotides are TGTGCCAGCAGTTATCTAGATGAAGCTTTCTTT.

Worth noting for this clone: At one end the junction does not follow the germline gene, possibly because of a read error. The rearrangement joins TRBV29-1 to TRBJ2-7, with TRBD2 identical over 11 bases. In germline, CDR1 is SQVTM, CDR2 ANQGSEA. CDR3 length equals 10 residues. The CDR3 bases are TGCAGCGTTCTTACCGGGACTAGCGGCTTC. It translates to CSVLTGTSGF.

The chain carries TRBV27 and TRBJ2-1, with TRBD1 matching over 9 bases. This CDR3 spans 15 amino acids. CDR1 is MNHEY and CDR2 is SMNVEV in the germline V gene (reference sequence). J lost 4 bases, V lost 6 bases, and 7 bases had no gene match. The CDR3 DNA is TGTGCCAGCAGCGACAGGGGGGCCCTATACAATGAGCAGTTCTTC. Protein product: CASSDRGALYNEQFF.